This entry concerns a single T cell receptor (beta chain). Per germline, CDR1 SGHTA and CDR2 FQGNSA. J lost 2 bases, V lost 5 bases, and 16 bases had no gene match. This CDR3 spans 19 amino acids. This specimen comes from a study of blood T cell repertoires in COVID-19. Profiled with immunoSEQ multiplex PCR; TCRdb holds only in-frame clones, not every one. The table shows under 300,000 clones, with around 93% occurring only once. The J gene is TRBJ2-5, the V gene TRBV7-2; TRBD2 matches at 11 bases. This clonotype originated in a human donor in a cohort exposed to, infected with or recovered from COVID-19 (not recorded which). The donor label of this sample is uncertain. The sequenced sample consisted of PBMCs or T cells enriched from blood (not recorded which). The CDR3 bases are TGTGCCAGCAGCCAAGGAATGCTAGCGGGGGGCCTAGAGCAAGAGACCCAGTACTTC. Amino acid sequence: CASSQGMLAGGLEQETQYF.